The subject of this entry is one TCR beta chain. Its antigen is undetermined. These data originate in a study of B cell selection in AIRE deficiency. Regulatory T cells were sorted as CD4+CD25hiCD127low/negative cells. Controls came from healthy donors unrelated to patients. This table comes from immunoSEQ multiplex PCR, and its TCRdb copy is limited to in-frame clones, with some not included. This table has 18,000 or so clones, about 92% appearing once. With 1 base removed from V and 11 bases from J, the gap between germline ends came to 18 bases. The germline V gene encodes CDR1 LGHNA and CDR2 YSLEER. The CDR3 runs 15 residues. Study-wide points: Shared Treg sequences were biased toward short CDR3s with few non-templated nucleotide insertions.

This TCR derives from a human donor in good health. The chain is built from TRBV4-3 and TRBJ1-5; possible D gene TRBD1, 6 bases. Sequencing was performed on CD4+CD25+ Tregs sorted from PBMCs. For the CDR3, the DNA is TGCGCCAGCAGCCAAGGTCAGGCAGGGGAAGGGGCCCAGCATTTT. This codes for CASSQGQAGEGAQHF.